The clone carrying this T cell receptor (beta chain) was seen a handful of times. Its specificity is not known. Aged about 8 to 64 years, CVID subjects averaged about 39 years old. This record belongs to a study of T cell clonality in common variable immunodeficiency. Broader study findings: Compared with healthy controls, CVID subjects showed increased TCRbeta clonality, mostly in about a third. Fewer deletions and N-nucleotide insertions were reportedly seen in common variable immunodeficiency TCR beta sequences.

Sequencing was performed with immunoSEQ multiplex PCR; in TCRdb, only in-frame clones are kept and a portion is missing. Listed here are approximately 30,000 clones without any singletons, the top ten holding 4%. The source material was peripheral blood mononuclear cells. The receptor was isolated from a human donor with common variable immunodeficiency.

The CDR3 sequence: CASRTSGQAPYEQYF. The sequenced CDR3 bases are TGTGCCAGCAGAACCAGCGGACAGGCTCCCTACGAG. The chain employs TRBV7-3 and TRBJ2-7, with 7 nucleotides matching TRBD1. The CDR3 end lies 3 residues beyond the end of the read and is filled in from the germline J gene. Germline lookup yields CDR1 SGHTA and CDR2 FQGTGA. This CDR3 is 15 amino acids long. The ends lost 6 bases at V and 2 bases at J; junction bases unmatched: 10.